The 23 T cell receptor beta chains in this list originate from one sample, sequenced in a study of T cell responses to AZD1222 COVID-19 vaccine. Profiling relied on immunoSEQ multiplex PCR, and the TCRdb table lists in-frame clones only, not all of them. The data contain around 65,000 clones, approximately 80% of them singletons. The specimen was peripheral blood, collected on day 0 of AZD1222 vaccination. These receptors originate from an adult in good health.

The J gene is TRBJ2-3, the V gene TRBV5-1; unclear D gene. Trimming stripped 0 bases from V and 0 bases from J, with 8 bases between. The CDR3 runs to 15 residues. CDR1 and CDR2 (germline): SGHRS, YFSETQ. The CDR3 sequence is CASSLEPGSTDTQYF. As DNA, the CDR3 is TGCGCCAGCAGCTTGGAACCCGGGAGCACAGATACGCAGTATTTT. Using reference TRBV5-1 and TRBJ2-3 for the parts outside the CDR3, the full variable domain is KAGVTQTPRYLIKTRGQQVTLSCSPISGHRSVSWYQQTPGQGLQFLFEYFSETQRNKGNFPGRFSGRQFSNSRSEMNVSTLELGDSALYLCASSLEPGSTDTQYFGPGTRLTVL.

V usage is TRBV4-3 and J usage is TRBJ2-2; 8 bases align to TRBD1. Germline V lookup: CDR1 LGHNA, CDR2 YSLEER. This CDR3 has 14 residues. Trimming at V came to 4 bases and at J to 8 bases, leaving 6 bases not matched to a gene. The DNA of the CDR3 is TGCGCCAGCAGCCCTGGGGACAGGCGAGGGGAGCTGTTTTTT. The encoded protein is CASSPGDRRGELFF.

V usage is TRBV10-3 and J usage is TRBJ1-1; D not certain. V was cut by 8 bases and J by 2 bases, with 12 bases left in between. Germline V gives CDR1 ENHRY, CDR2 SYGVKD. This CDR3 spans 13 amino acids. The CDR3 protein is CAISHGLNTEAFF. The CDR3 nucleotides read TGTGCCATCTCCCACGGGCTCAACACTGAAGCTTTCTTT.

The chain combines TRBV6-5 with TRBJ2-1; D is uncertain. V was clipped by 7 bases and J by 8 bases, with 12 bases between them. Germline CDR1 is MNHEY and CDR2 is SVGAGI. The CDR3 totals 12 residues. The CDR3 DNA sequence: TGTGCCAGCACTTCGGACGGAGATGAGCAGTTCTTC. Translated: CASTSDGDEQFF.

V gene TRBV6-2 or TRBV6-3 combines with J gene TRBJ2-7; TRBD1 matches 10 bases. The CDR3 runs 15 residues. J lost 0 bases, V lost 6 bases, and 5 bases had no gene match. The germline V gene has CDR1 MNHEY and CDR2 SVGEGT. DNA of the CDR3: TGTGCCAGCAGCCGGACAGGGGGAATCTCCTACGAGCAGTACTTC. This sequence encodes CASSRTGGISYEQYF.

Notes on this clone: Other DNA sequences in this sample translate to the same CDR3. This sequence joins TRBV3-1 (or the pseudogene TRBV3-2) and TRBJ2-7, with a tentative D call TRBD2 (5 bases). The CDR3 has 13 residues. The germline CDR1 and CDR2 sequences are LGHDT and YNNKEL (reference sequence). The V end lost 1 base, the J end lost 3 bases, and 7 bases lay between the germline ends. CDR3 in DNA: TGTGCCAGCAGCCAAGGTGGAGGCTACGAGCAGTACTTC. It codes for CASSQGGGYEQYF.

The rearrangement joins TRBV4-1 to TRBJ1-2; no clear D gene. V was shortened by 0 bases and J by 5 bases, with 16 bases between the two germline ends. This CDR3 has 16 amino acids. Germline V CDR1 and CDR2: MGHRA, YSYEKL. The DNA for the CDR3 is TGCGCCAGCAGCCAAGAGTTGGGAGCCCGGGGATATGGCTACACCTTC. This translates into CASSQELGARGYGYTF.

This chain joins TRBV30 and TRBJ2-5; maybe TRBD2 (5 bases). V gave up 5 bases and J gave up 4 bases, with 5 bases separating them. The V gene's germline CDR1 is GTSNPN and CDR2 SVGIG (reference sequence). This CDR3 comprises 10 residues. CDR3 DNA: TGTGCCTGGCGGGGAGAGACCCAGTACTTC. This gives the protein CAWRGETQYF.

V and J are TRBV5-3 and TRBJ1-3; TRBD1 is a possible D gene (5 bases). TRBV5-3 is marked as an open reading frame, function uncertain. V lost 4 bases and J 8 bases, leaving 10 bases between the germline ends. This CDR3 contains 12 residues. The DNA for the CDR3 is TGTGCCAGAAGCCAGACAGTTTACACCATATATTTT. It encodes CARSQTVYTIYF.

The genes are TRBV4-3 and TRBJ2-7; no reliable D call. Germline V gene data show CDR1 as LGHNA and CDR2 as YSLEER. This CDR3 has 14 amino acids. Trimming removed 0 bases from V and 1 base from J, with 7 bases in between. DNA for the CDR3: TGCGCCAGCAGCCAAGATCGGTTATCCTACGAGCAGTACTTC. Protein product: CASSQDRLSYEQYF.

In this sample, this clone turned up once. The V and J genes are TRBV15 and TRBJ2-2, with 7 bases matching TRBD2. Trimming cost V 1 base and J 11 bases; bases outside gene matches: 10. The CDR3 runs to 15 residues. Germline CDR1 and CDR2: LNHNV and YYDKDF (reference sequence). This chain's CDR3 is CATSRVLAELGELFF. The CDR3 DNA follows: TGTGCCACCAGCAGAGTCCTAGCGGAGCTTGGTGAGCTGTTTTTT.

The chain has TRBV10-3 and TRBJ1-1, with D possibly being TRBD1 (6 bases). This CDR3 spans 13 amino acids. V lost 6 bases, J lost 3 bases, and 11 bases lay in between. Germline-derived CDR1 and CDR2 are ENHRY and SYGVKD. CDR3 DNA: TGTGCCATCAGAGGACAGACCGACACTGAAGCTTTCTTT. This sequence encodes CAIRGQTDTEAFF.

The chain has TRBV27 and TRBJ1-5, with 7 bases aligning to TRBD1. The V and J ends lost 6 bases and 6 bases, in that order; junction bases with no gene match: 8. The CDR3 contains 14 residues. The V gene's germline CDR1 is MNHEY and CDR2 SMNVEV (reference sequence). CDR3 amino acids: CASRPSGGRQPQHF. Written as DNA, the CDR3 is TGTGCCAGCAGACCCTCAGGGGGACGTCAGCCCCAGCATTTT.

This clone has only a few counts. The chain carries TRBV7-9 and TRBJ2-1; 8 bases fit TRBD1. This CDR3 has 15 residues. Per germline, CDR1 SEHNR and CDR2 FQNEAQ (reference sequence). With V trimmed by 5 bases and J by 4 bases, 7 bases remained unmatched. CDR3 DNA: TGTGCCAGCAGCCCGAGGGACAGGAATTACAATGAGCAGTTCTTC. It yields the protein CASSPRDRNYNEQFF. Filled out from reference TRBV7-9 and TRBJ2-1, the complete variable domain reads DTGVSQNPRHKITKRGQNVTFRCDPISEHNRLYWYRQTLGQGPEFLTYFQNEAQLEKSRLLSDRFSAERPKGSFSTLEIQRTEQGDSAMYLCASSPRDRNYNEQFFGPGTRLTVL.

This chain connects TRBV7-7 to TRBJ2-3, with 11 bases aligning to TRBD1. V shed 5 bases and J 3 bases; nucleotides not matched to a gene: 10. The CDR3 runs to 17 residues. Germline V gene sequence: CDR1 SSHAT, CDR2 FNYEAQ (reference sequence). The CDR3 sequence: CASSPDRGPDHTDTQYF. In DNA form, the CDR3 reads TGTGCCAGCAGCCCGGACAGGGGGCCGGACCATACAGATACGCAGTATTTT.

The chain couples TRBV9 to TRBJ2-5, with D unresolved. Per germline, CDR1 SGDLS and CDR2 YYNGEE. CDR3 length equals 13 residues. The germline V and J ends were trimmed by 4 bases and 1 base, with 8 bases remaining between them. The CDR3 DNA reads as TGTGCCAGCAGCCCATCGGGCCAAGAGACCCAGTACTTC. It encodes CASSPSGQETQYF.

J is TRBJ2-2 and V is TRBV19; TRBD1 matches 7 bases. The CDR3 has 15 residues. The ends lost 5 bases at V and 7 bases at J; junction bases unmatched: 10. CDR1 is LNHDA, CDR2 SQIVND, per germline (reference sequence). The CDR3 DNA follows: TGTGCCAGTAGTTTTTCGACCGGGACAGTCGGGGAGCTGTTTTTT. As protein: CASSFSTGTVGELFF.

The chain combines TRBV9 with TRBJ2-1, with TRBD2 matching 10 bases. From germline, CDR1 is SGDLS and CDR2 YYNGEE. CDR3 length: 15 residues. The V gene end was trimmed by 5 bases and the J gene end by 5 bases; junction bases not matched to a gene: 7. CDR3 DNA sequence: TGTGCCAGCAGACTAAGCGGGGGGGCCGACAATGAGCAGTTCTTC. Translated: CASRLSGGADNEQFF.

This chain uses TRBV9 with TRBJ1-2; 7 bases align to TRBD1. Germline CDR1 and CDR2: SGDLS and YYNGEE. Trimming removed 0 bases from V and 6 bases from J; junction bases left unmatched: 2. The CDR3 length is 13 residues. The CDR3, as DNA: TGTGCCAGCAGCGTAGAACAGGGGAATGGCTACACCTTC. Protein product: CASSVEQGNGYTF.

The rearrangement links TRBV5-1 to TRBJ2-1, with D possibly TRBD2 on 6 matching bases. Germline V gene lookup returns CDR1 SGHRS and CDR2 YFSETQ. The CDR3 consists of 14 residues. Between the trimmed V and J ends, which lost 0 bases and 5 bases, there was a span of 9 bases. The chain's CDR3 is CASSLGDWHNEQFF. CDR3 coding DNA: TGCGCCAGCAGCTTGGGGGACTGGCACAATGAGCAGTTCTTC.

The chain is built from TRBV27 and TRBJ2-1; 8 positions agree with TRBD2. Losses at the gene ends were 5 bases for V and 6 bases for J; bases not matched to a gene: 6. The length of the CDR3 is 14 residues. Germline CDR1 and CDR2: MNHEY and SMNVEV (reference sequence). The CDR3 nucleotides read TGTGCCAGCAGTCGAGCGGGGGCTTTCAATGAGCAGTTCTTC. Protein product: CASSRAGAFNEQFF.

In regard to this clone: Other nucleotide sequences from this sample produce the same CDR3. This chain joins TRBV30 and TRBJ1-1, with D unclear. The length of the CDR3 is 13 residues. CDR1 is GTSNPN, CDR2 SVGIG, per germline (reference sequence). The V gene lost 1 base and the J gene lost 0 bases, with 6 bases spanning the gap. As DNA, the CDR3 is TGTGCCTGGAGTGCTGGGATGAACACTGAAGCTTTCTTT. Its translation is CAWSAGMNTEAFF.

J is TRBJ1-2 and V is TRBV6-5; D not resolved. Germline CDR1 MNHEY, CDR2 SVGAGI. The CDR3 length is 14 residues. V was shortened by 0 bases and J by 3 bases, with 8 bases between the two germline ends. CDR3 nucleotides: TGTGCCAGCAGTTACTCGAACGGGTACTATGGCTACACCTTC. Its protein product is CASSYSNGYYGYTF.